The sequence of this TCR beta chain was determined in a study of T cells in Graves' hyperthyroidism and ophthalmopathy. Findings and limits, study-wide: Before onset, by a median of approximately 5.9 months, the model predicted ophthalmopathy. The blood repertoire included most of the expanded thyroid clonotypes above 0.001.

The diagnoses drew upon clinical symptoms, serum thyroxine and TRAb, thyroid ultrasound and orbital computed tomography. The authors took PBMCs from roughly 9.3 ml fresh peripheral blood. Amplification of TCR beta CDR3 regions was performed using RNA transcripts as template. RT-PCR in the first round (using the HTBI primer set) targeted the TCR CDR3. TCRdb fed the multiplex PCR reads into MiXCR, producing one record per CDR3 protein. The table records some 760,000 distinct CDR3 sequences, around 15% of them present only once. The sample holds many counts of this clonotype. Its antigen is as yet unknown. Germline assignment: CDR1 SNHLY and CDR2 FYNNEI. The V and J ends lost 8 bases and 5 bases respectively, with 19 bases between them. CDR3 size: 15 residues.

This sequence was found in a woman aged 18-30 years with Graves' hyperthyroidism. This chain connects TRBV2 to TRBJ1-5; the D is unclear. The specimen was blood. CDR3 in amino acids: CASRPWEGGHQPQHF. Here the CDR3 DNA reads TGTGCCAGCCGTCCATGGGAGGGCGGTCATCAGCCCCAGCATTTT.